The 24 T cell receptor beta chains below all came from one sample that was sequenced in a study of blood T cell repertoires in COVID-19 (dated by TCRdb to 2018 to 2020). The library relied on the immunoSEQ multiplex PCR assay. What TCRdb holds here is the immuneACCESS table cut down to in-frame rearrangements. Part of the clones is not present; checked against another copy, under half of the missing clones reflect an unresolved V gene, and the others are unexplained. This sample has some 98,000 clones in its table, and roughly 88% of those were observed once. Around 25% of the sample is taken by the ten largest. The sequencing input was peripheral blood. All receptors come from a man aged 55 to 70 with acute or convalescent COVID-19.

J is TRBJ2-1 and V is TRBV3-1 (or the pseudogene TRBV3-2); no firm D call. V dropped 2 bases and J dropped 5 bases, with 19 bases sitting between them. The CDR3 consists of 17 residues. The germline V gene encodes CDR1 LGHDT and CDR2 YNNKEL (reference sequence). CDR3 sequence reads: CASSQTLAATSDNEQFF. DNA for the CDR3: TGTGCCAGCAGCCAAACCTTAGCCGCGACCTCGGACAATGAGCAGTTCTTC.

This rearrangement joins TRBV2 to TRBJ1-1, with D perhaps TRBD1 (6 bases). Trimming pared 4 bases from V and 4 bases from J, leaving 19 bases between. The CDR3 extends over 16 amino acids. Germline CDR1 is SNHLY and CDR2 is FYNNEI. The chain's CDR3 is CASSVQGTMVGTEAFF. The CDR3 region has the DNA TGTGCCAGCAGTGTTCAGGGGACAATGGTAGGCACTGAAGCTTTCTTT.

The gene calls are TRBV2 and TRBJ2-5; D not resolved. The CDR3 length is 13 residues. Trimming removed 2 bases at V and 3 bases at J, with 7 bases between. CDR1 and CDR2 (germline): SNHLY, FYNNEI. The CDR3 region is CASSEIAEETQYF. DNA for the CDR3: TGTGCCAGCAGTGAAATAGCAGAAGAGACCCAGTACTTC.

The CDR3 sequence is CASSLTGVGLPTDTQYF. The DNA for the CDR3 is TGTGCCAGCTCACTCACAGGGGTGGGCCTTCCCACAGATACGCAGTATTTT. This rearrangement joins TRBV18 to TRBJ2-3; 7 positions match TRBD1. Looked up from germline, CDR1 is KGHSH and CDR2 is LQKENI. The V segment lost 4 bases and the J segment 2 bases; nucleotides outside the gene matches: 12. The CDR3 covers 17 residues.

The rearrangement links TRBV2 to TRBJ1-6; 7 bases agree with TRBD1. The length of the CDR3 is 14 residues. With V trimmed by 6 bases and J by 5 bases, 4 bases remained unmatched. Germline lookup yields CDR1 SNHLY and CDR2 FYNNEI. This chain's CDR3 is CASSTGTDNSPLHF. CDR3 bases: TGTGCCAGCAGCACCGGGACAGATAATTCACCCCTCCACTTT. Filled out from reference TRBV2 and TRBJ1-6, the complete variable domain reads EPEVTQTPSHQVTQMGQEVILRCVPISNHLYFYWYRQILGQKVEFLVSFYNNEISEKSEIFDDQFSVERPDGSNFTLKIRSTKLEDSAMYFCASSTGTDNSPLHFGNGTRLTVT.

This clone was recorded once. The J gene is TRBJ1-1, the V gene TRBV4-1, with D maybe TRBD1 (5 bases). The CDR3 loop spans 16 amino acids. V lost 0 bases to trimming and J lost 0 bases, with 11 bases between them. Germline assignment: CDR1 MGHRA and CDR2 YSYEKL. The CDR3 DNA sequence: TGCGCCAGCAGCCAAGATCCCAACAGGTTGAACACTGAAGCTTTCTTT. Protein product: CASSQDPNRLNTEAFF.

The V call is TRBV29-1, the J call TRBJ1-1, with 7 bases identical to TRBD1. The CDR3 length is 12 residues. Trimming at V came to 8 bases and at J to 4 bases, leaving 7 bases not matched to a gene. CDR1 SQVTM and CDR2 ANQGSEA come from the germline V gene. CDR3 DNA: TGCAGCTCAGACCGGACAGGCACTGAAGCTTTCTTT. Translating gives CSSDRTGTEAFF. Full variable domain (remainder filled in from reference TRBV29-1 and TRBJ1-1): SAVISQKPSRDICQRGTSLTIQCQVDSQVTMMFWYRQQPGQSLTLIATANQGSEATYESGFVIDKFPISRPNLTFSTLTVSNMSPEDSSIYLCSSDRTGTEAFFGQGTRLTVV.

The chain links TRBV5-5 to TRBJ1-1; TRBD1 might be the D (5 bases). The germline V gene encodes CDR1 SGHKS and CDR2 YYEKEE (reference sequence). CDR3 length: 15 amino acids. Trimming removed 4 bases at V and 0 bases at J, with 13 bases between. Written as DNA, the CDR3 is TGTGCCAGCAGCCCGGGGGGACTGATGAACACTGAAGCTTTCTTT. It yields the protein CASSPGGLMNTEAFF.

Only one count was recorded for this clone. This sequence joins TRBV20-1 and TRBJ1-1; no definite D call. Trimming took off 7 bases at V and 2 bases at J, with 8 bases between the two ends. Germline CDR1 DFQATT, CDR2 SNEGSKA (reference sequence). The CDR3 is 11 residues long. The CDR3 spells CSGLRNTEAFF. The CDR3 DNA reads as TGCAGTGGGCTCCGTAACACTGAAGCTTTCTTT.

The chain is built from TRBV14 and TRBJ2-1; 9 nucleotides line up with TRBD1. Unmatched junction bases numbered 13, after V lost 4 bases and J lost 9 bases. The germline CDR1 and CDR2 sequences are SGHDN and FVKESK. The CDR3 has 16 residues. For the CDR3, the DNA is TGTGCCAGCAGCCTTTCCCCCGGGACAGGGTTCGGTGAGCAGTTCTTC. This gives the protein CASSLSPGTGFGEQFF.

V gene TRBV7-2 combines with J gene TRBJ2-7; the match to TRBD2 covers 8 bases. V trimming: 5 bases; J trimming: 0 bases; junction bases outside the gene matches: 9. The V gene's germline CDR1 is SGHTA and CDR2 FQGNSA. CDR3 length: 16 amino acids. CDR3 sequence reads: CASSPPGTRGSYEQYF. The DNA for the CDR3 is TGTGCCAGCAGCCCACCCGGGACTAGGGGCTCCTACGAGCAGTACTTC.

J is TRBJ2-4 and V is TRBV7-3; 7 bases map to TRBD2. The length of the CDR3 is 14 residues. The germline CDR1 and CDR2 sequences are SGHTA and FQGTGA. The V and J ends lost 4 bases and 3 bases, in that order; junction bases with no gene match: 3. For the CDR3, the DNA is TGTGCCAGCAGCTCCTCGGGAGGCAAAAACATTCAGTACTTC. The encoded protein is CASSSSGGKNIQYF.

Remarks on this clone: The junction shows a germline mismatch at one end, possibly a read error. The chain is built from TRBV7-8 and TRBJ1-5; D is undetermined. Germline CDR1 reads SGHVS; CDR2 reads FQNEAQ. CDR3 size: 15 residues. CDR3 region: CASSLVAGSYQPQHF. The CDR3, as DNA: TGTGCCAGCAGCTTAGTGGCGGGTAGCTATCAGCCCCAGCATTTT.

The chain combines TRBV7-2 with TRBJ2-1; a possible D gene is TRBD2 (6 bases). V was pared by 5 bases and J by 5 bases, with 13 bases between. The CDR3 sequence is 14 residues long. The germline gives CDR1 SGHTA, CDR2 FQGNSA. The CDR3 DNA reads TGTGCCAGCAGCCCCCGGGGGAACAACAATGAGCAGTTCTTC. Amino acid sequence: CASSPRGNNNEQFF.

The chain is built from TRBV6-1 and TRBJ2-3; 14 bases fit TRBD2. V shed 2 bases and J 7 bases; nucleotides not matched to a gene: 17. The CDR3 has 20 amino acids. Germline CDR1 MNHNS, CDR2 SASEGT. The CDR3 coding sequence is TGTGCCAGCAGTGAACGATGGACTAGCGGGGGGTCCTCACGCATAAATACGCAGTATTTT. It codes for CASSERWTSGGSSRINTQYF.

The chain links TRBV4-2 to TRBJ1-2, with 8 nucleotides matching TRBD1. Trimming removed 4 bases from V and 5 bases from J; junction bases left unmatched: 6. The CDR3 contains 14 residues. In germline, CDR1 is LGHNA, CDR2 YNFKEQ. In DNA form, the CDR3 reads TGTGCCAGCAGCCTGGAGACAGGGGAATATGGCTACACCTTC. Translation gives CASSLETGEYGYTF.

This chain joins TRBV12-3 or TRBV12-4 and TRBJ1-1, with a possible D match to TRBD1 (5 bases). Trimming removed 5 bases from V and 1 base from J, with 8 bases in between. The CDR3 covers 13 residues. CDR3 nucleotides: TGTGCCAGCAGTATCAGGGAGAACACTGAAGCTTTCTTT. Protein: CASSIRENTEAFF.

This chain uses TRBV4-3 with TRBJ2-3; 7 bases line up with TRBD1. Trimming removed 1 base from V and 2 bases from J; junction bases left unmatched: 6. The V gene's germline CDR1 is LGHNA and CDR2 YSLEER. The CDR3 totals 16 residues. CDR3 residues: CASSQGQGLATDTQYF. The CDR3 nucleotides are TGCGCCAGCAGCCAAGGACAGGGTCTGGCCACAGATACGCAGTATTTT.

This clone has a handful of counts. This chain uses TRBV28 with TRBJ2-2, with a possible D match to TRBD1 (5 bases). In germline, CDR1 is MDHEN, CDR2 SYDVKM. The CDR3 has 15 amino acids. V was trimmed by 4 bases and J by 0 bases, leaving 9 bases between them. In DNA, the CDR3 is TGTGCCAGCAGTTCCAGGACACCGAACACCGGGGAGCTGTTTTTT. It yields the protein CASSSRTPNTGELFF.

The J gene is TRBJ2-5, the V gene TRBV5-1; 7 nucleotides align to TRBD1. CDR3 size: 16 residues. Germline assignment: CDR1 SGHRS and CDR2 YFSETQ. J lost 2 bases, V lost 4 bases, and 11 bases had no gene match. The CDR3, as DNA: TGCGCCAGCAGCGTGGGGTCTGGGACAGAACAAGAGACCCAGTACTTC. The encoded protein is CASSVGSGTEQETQYF.

This rearrangement joins TRBV9 to TRBJ1-6, with unresolved D. This CDR3 has 16 amino acids. The germline gives CDR1 SGDLS, CDR2 YYNGEE. V lost 3 bases, J lost 7 bases, and 17 bases lay in between. DNA of the CDR3: TGTGCCAGCAGCGCTGCCGGCCGGGCGGGAAATTCACCCCTCCACTTT. Translation gives CASSAAGRAGNSPLHF.

The V gene is TRBV2, the J gene TRBJ2-5, with TRBD1 matching 8 bases. J lost 5 bases, V lost 2 bases, and 7 bases had no gene match. The CDR3 extends over 15 amino acids. Germline CDR1 reads SNHLY; CDR2 reads FYNNEI. CDR3: CASSELDRVMETQYF. CDR3 coding DNA: TGTGCCAGCAGTGAACTGGACAGGGTGATGGAGACCCAGTACTTC.

A single count supports this clone. The V and J genes are TRBV28 and TRBJ1-4, with TRBD1 matching over 8 bases. Germline CDR1 MDHEN, CDR2 SYDVKM. This CDR3 comprises 15 residues. V lost 5 bases and J lost 8; bases outside the gene matches: 10. DNA for the CDR3: TGTGCCAGCAGTCCGCCAGACCGACAGGGGGAAAAACTGTTTTTT. It codes for CASSPPDRQGEKLFF.

The chain combines TRBV29-1 with TRBJ1-1; possibly TRBD1 for D (6 bases). Trimming cost V 5 bases and J 1 base, with 14 bases left between them. CDR3 length: 14 amino acids. Germline V gene data show CDR1 as SQVTM and CDR2 as ANQGSEA. CDR3 sequence: CSVKQGWGNTEAFF. In nucleotides, the CDR3 is TGCAGCGTTAAACAGGGTTGGGGGAACACTGAAGCTTTCTTT.